The sequence of this TCR beta chain was determined in a study of blood T cell repertoires in COVID-19. The wider study: The United States, Italy and Spain were the sources of the acute and convalescent COVID-19 samples.

The CDR3 totals 14 residues. Germline V gene sequence: CDR1 LNHDA, CDR2 SQIVND (reference sequence). V dropped 3 bases and J dropped 2 bases, with 8 bases sitting between them. Libraries were prepared by immunoSEQ multiplex PCR; TCRdb keeps only in-frame clonotypes and omits some of them. The top ten hold about 10% of the sample, which has around 200,000 clones, approximately 85% seen once. Source material: peripheral blood. This clonotype was sampled from a human donor with active or convalescent COVID-19. The donor label of this sample is uncertain. The chain employs TRBV19 and TRBJ1-3, with D possibly TRBD1 on 6 matching bases. CDR3 DNA: TGTGCCAGTAGTATCGGGACACCTGGAAACACCATATATTTT. Encoded protein: CASSIGTPGNTIYF.